The TCR beta chain described here comes from a study of T-cell memory formation after mild COVID-19. Study-wide points: Several responding clones turned up in pre-infection memory, indicating that cross-reactive memory may have taken part. Largely, contracting CD4+ clones fell within CM and EM, and contracting CD8+ clones within EMRA.

Trimming shortened V by 4 bases and J by 4 bases, and 20 bases separated the two germline ends. The CDR3 spans 16 residues. Germline loops: CDR1 LGHDT, CDR2 YNNKEL (reference sequence). Each CDR3 protein gets one entry after TCRdb re-called the 5' RACE reads with MiXCR. Here the sample spans 350,000 to 500,000 distinct CDR3 sequences, roughly 17% being singletons. Concerning this clonotype: Its specificity is not known.

This receptor was obtained from a young man who had mild COVID-19 (a few samples of this study predate the infection). Cell type and time point are not known. V gene TRBV3-1 combines with J gene TRBJ2-7, with D perhaps matching TRBD1 or TRBD2 (7 bases each). The sequenced sample consisted of PBMCs or a T cell subset sorted from them (not recorded which). CDR3 sequence (DNA): TGTGCCAGCAGCCCTTTGGGAGGGGGCACGCGTTACGAGCAGTACTTC. Encoded protein: CASSPLGGGTRYEQYF.